This record covers a single TCR beta chain. The specificity of this receptor is unknown. The sample holds no much larger clone one base away, and base qualities are not on file. Separate from the approximately 700-subject first cohort, the validation cohort of 90 to 150 subjects was the group to which the donors belonged. Libraries were prepared through the immunoSEQ multiplex PCR assay. Per the authors' processing: A statistical classification framework was built to diagnose cytomegalovirus status from the catalog of TCR beta chain sequences. This is the immuneACCESS table as TCRdb keeps it, with only in-frame sequences that have V and J called. A part of the clones is gone; compared with another copy, unresolved V genes explain less than half, and the rest is unexplained. The V and J calls and clone size were taken over from that table, and D and trimming were inferred from the DNA. A total of around 150,000 clones appear in this sample, around four fifths of them only once. Together, the top ten hold just under 30% of the sample.

The data are from a study of cytomegalovirus exposure and HLA in healthy donors (dated by TCRdb to about 2017). For context, the study as a whole: According to a later analysis, one platform produced both the roughly 120 validation repertoires and the 666 repertoires of the first cohort. The study was designed to test whether signatures of past pathogen exposure could be identified by cataloging public T cell receptors. A separate validation cohort of more than 100 different subjects was used in addition to the roughly 700-subject first cohort. The study combined high-throughput TCR immunosequencing, statistical association of individual TCRs with disease status, and machine learning to predict cytomegalovirus infection status.

The germline V gene supplies CDR1 SGHRS and CDR2 YFSETQ. The CDR3 goes from the cysteine to the phenylalanine over 14 residues. The DNA shown is the 42-base CDR3, in frame from base 1. From V the trimming removes 0 bases and from J it removes 5 bases, while the gene matches leave 2 bases of the junction unaccounted for. Overall study results and their limits: A later analysis lacked HLA typing for the validation cohort, so it scored co-occurrence in that cohort across all 110 or so repertoires. In vitro tests confirmed that three of the cytomegalovirus-associated TCR beta chains recognize cytomegalovirus antigens. The classifier was reported to diagnose cytomegalovirus status with high specificity and sensitivity in both the original cohort and the validation cohort. Most TCR sequences were seen in very few donors, while some public TCRs were found in many individuals. A later analysis found that TCRs clustered in the first cohort also tended to co-occur in the approximately 120 validation repertoires, with about 94% of cluster scores above 0. It was suggested by the authors that the approach could potentially be generalized to other disease states and immunological phenotypes. In the study, approximately 160 TCR beta chains were listed as associated with cytomegalovirus.

The receptor was derived from a young man in good health and CMV-seropositive. The specimen was PBMCs. The chain joins TRBV5-1 to TRBJ2-7; the junction holds 10 bases that match TRBD1. The DNA sequence is given as TGCGCCAGCAGCTTGGGTGGGACAGGGGACGAGCAGTACTTC. Its protein is CASSLGGTGDEQYF. The reference TRBV5-1 and TRBJ2-7 proteins fill in what lies around the CDR3, so the full variable domain reads KAGVTQTPRYLIKTRGQQVTLSCSPISGHRSVSWYQQTPGQGLQFLFEYFSETQRNKGNFPGRFSGRQFSNSRSEMNVSTLELGDSALYLCASSLGGTGDEQYFGPGTRLTVT.